A single T cell receptor beta chain is shown here with its context. The germline gives CDR1 SGDLS, CDR2 YYNGEE. This CDR3 comprises 15 residues. Trimming left V 0 bases short and J 4 bases short, with 10 bases between. The data stem from a study of blood T cell repertoires in COVID-19. Study-level background: Samples representing acute and convalescent COVID-19 were sourced from the United States, Italy and Spain. T cells, B-cell-depleted T cells, or PBMCs supplied cDNA or gDNA.

Original methodology: The assay estimated nucleated cells by amplifying reference gene primers. TCRdb's table, derived via immunoSEQ multiplex PCR, lists solely in-frame clones and lacks some. V and J calls and clone size are copied from that table; D and trimming were computed from the DNA. Among some 250,000 clones, 75% to 90% were seen once, and the ten largest hold roughly 1.9%. The sequence was collected from a man aged 25-45 years with active or convalescent COVID-19. This rearrangement joins TRBV9 to TRBJ2-2, with D maybe TRBD2 (5 bases). The source material was peripheral blood. The CDR3 loop reads CASSVGGFPTGELFF. The DNA of the CDR3 is TGTGCCAGCAGCGTAGGCGGGTTCCCCACCGGGGAGCTGTTTTTT.